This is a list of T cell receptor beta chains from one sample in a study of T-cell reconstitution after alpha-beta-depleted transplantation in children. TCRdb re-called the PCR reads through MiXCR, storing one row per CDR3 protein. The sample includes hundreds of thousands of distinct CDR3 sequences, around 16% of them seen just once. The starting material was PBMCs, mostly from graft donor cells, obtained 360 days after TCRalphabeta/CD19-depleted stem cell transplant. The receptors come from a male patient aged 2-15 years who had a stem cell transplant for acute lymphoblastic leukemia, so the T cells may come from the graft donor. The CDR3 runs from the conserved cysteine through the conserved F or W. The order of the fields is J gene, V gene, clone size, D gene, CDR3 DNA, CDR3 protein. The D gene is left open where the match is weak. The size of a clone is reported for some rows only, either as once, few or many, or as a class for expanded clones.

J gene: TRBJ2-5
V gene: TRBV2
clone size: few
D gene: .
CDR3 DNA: TGTGCCAGCAAAAGGGGAGAGACCCAGTACTTC
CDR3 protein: CASKRGETQYF

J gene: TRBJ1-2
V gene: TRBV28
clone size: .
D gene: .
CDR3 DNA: TGTGCCAGCAGCCCAGGTAGACGCGCCTATGGCTACACCTTC
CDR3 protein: CASSPGRRAYGYTF

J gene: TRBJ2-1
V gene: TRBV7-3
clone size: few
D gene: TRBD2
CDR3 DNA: TGTGCCAGCAGCGGGGGGACTAGCGGGAGCCTTCAGTTCTTC
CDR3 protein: CASSGGTSGSLQFF

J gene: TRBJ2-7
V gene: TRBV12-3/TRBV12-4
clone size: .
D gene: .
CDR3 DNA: TGTGCCAGCAGTAAACCGGGACAACCAGGCTACGAGCAGTACTTC
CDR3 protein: CASSKPGQPGYEQYF

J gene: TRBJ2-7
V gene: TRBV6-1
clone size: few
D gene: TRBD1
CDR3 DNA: TGTGCCAGCTCACAGGGGGCCACCTACTACGAGCAGTACTTC
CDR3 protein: CASSQGATYYEQYF

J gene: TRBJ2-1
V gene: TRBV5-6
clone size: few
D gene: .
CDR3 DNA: TGTGCCAGCAGCGTCGAGGGCCGGCAGTTCTTC
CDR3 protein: CASSVEGRQFF

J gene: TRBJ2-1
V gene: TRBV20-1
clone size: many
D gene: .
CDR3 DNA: TGCAGTGCTAGGGTCCAGGTCGGGTATGAGCAGTTCTTC
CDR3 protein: CSARVQVGYEQFF

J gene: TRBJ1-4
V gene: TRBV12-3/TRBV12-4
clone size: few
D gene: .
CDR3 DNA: TGTGCCAGCAGTTTATTTGGGGAAGAAAAACTGTTTTTT
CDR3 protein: CASSLFGEEKLFF

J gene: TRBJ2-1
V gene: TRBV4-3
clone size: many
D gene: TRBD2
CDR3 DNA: TGCGCCAGCAGCCGGGGGACTAGCGGGTACAATGAGCAGTTCTTC
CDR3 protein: CASSRGTSGYNEQFF

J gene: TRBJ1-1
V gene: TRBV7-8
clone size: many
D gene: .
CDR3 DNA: TGTGCCAGCAGCTTAGTTCTGAACACTGAAGCTTTCTTT
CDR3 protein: CASSLVLNTEAFF

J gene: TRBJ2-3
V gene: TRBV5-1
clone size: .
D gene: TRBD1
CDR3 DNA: TGCGCCAGCAGCACCGGGACAGGGGCAGATACGCAGTATTTT
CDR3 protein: CASSTGTGADTQYF

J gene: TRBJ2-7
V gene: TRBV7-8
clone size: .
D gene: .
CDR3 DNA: TGTGCCAGCAGCTTAGCCGGACGGGGCTTCTACGAGCAGTACTTC
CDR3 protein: CASSLAGRGFYEQYF

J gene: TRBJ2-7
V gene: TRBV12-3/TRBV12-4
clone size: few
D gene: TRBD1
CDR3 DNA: TGTGCCAGCAGTTTAGAGGGGGCGGCGAACTACGAGCAGTACTTC
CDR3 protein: CASSLEGAANYEQYF

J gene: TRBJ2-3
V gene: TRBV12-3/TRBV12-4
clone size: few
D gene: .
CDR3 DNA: TGTGCCAGCACCATAAGAGTCGATACGCAGTATTTT
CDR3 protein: CASTIRVDTQYF

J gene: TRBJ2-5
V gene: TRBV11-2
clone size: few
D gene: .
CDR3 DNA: TGTGCCAGCAGCTTGATGAAAGCGACCCAGTACTTC
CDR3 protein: CASSLMKATQYF

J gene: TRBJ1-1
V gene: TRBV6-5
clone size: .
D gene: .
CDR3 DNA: TGTGCCAGCAGTTATGGACCTGAAGCTTTCTTT
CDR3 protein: CASSYGPEAFF

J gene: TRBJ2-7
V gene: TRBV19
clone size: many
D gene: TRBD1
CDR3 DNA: TGTGCCAGTAGTATAGATCTGGGCCCACAGGGGCTGAACTTC
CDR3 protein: CASSIDLGPQGLNF

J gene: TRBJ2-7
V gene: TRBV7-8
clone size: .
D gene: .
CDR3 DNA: TGTGCCAGCAGCCCCCCAGGGGTATCCTACGAGCAGTACTTC
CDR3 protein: CASSPPGVSYEQYF

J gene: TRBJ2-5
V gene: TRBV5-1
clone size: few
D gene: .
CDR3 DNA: TGCGCCAGCAGCTCAATACCCGCGGAGACCCAGTACTTC
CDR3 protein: CASSSIPAETQYF

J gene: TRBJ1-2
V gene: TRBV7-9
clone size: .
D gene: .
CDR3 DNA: TGTGCCAGCAGCTTAGACCTAGGCGACTATGGCTACACCTTC
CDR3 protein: CASSLDLGDYGYTF

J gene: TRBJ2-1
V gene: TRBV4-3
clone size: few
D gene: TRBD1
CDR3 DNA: TGCGCCAGCAGCCAAGACGGCGGGACAGGGTACAATGAGCAGTTCTTC
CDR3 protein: CASSQDGGTGYNEQFF

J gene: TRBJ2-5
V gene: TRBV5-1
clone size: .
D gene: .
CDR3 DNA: TGCGCCAGCAGCTTGCTGTGGTCAGAGACCCAGTACTTC
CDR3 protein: CASSLLWSETQYF

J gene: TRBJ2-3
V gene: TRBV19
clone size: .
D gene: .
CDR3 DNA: TGTGCCAGTAGTATAGCGGGAGCTCTAGATACGCAGTATTTT
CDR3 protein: CASSIAGALDTQYF

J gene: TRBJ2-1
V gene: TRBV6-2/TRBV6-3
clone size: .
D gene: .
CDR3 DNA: TGTGCCAGCCTGACTAGCTACAATGAGCAGTTCTTC
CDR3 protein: CASLTSYNEQFF

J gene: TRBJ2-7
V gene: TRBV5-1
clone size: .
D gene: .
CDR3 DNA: TGCGCCAGCAGCCTGGACACCTCTTACGAGCAGTACTTC
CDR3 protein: CASSLDTSYEQYF

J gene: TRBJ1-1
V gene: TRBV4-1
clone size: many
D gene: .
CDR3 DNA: TGCGCCAGCAGCCTAACCGGGGGAAGGCGGACTTACGCTGAAGCTTTCTTT
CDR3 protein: CASSLTGGRRTYAEAFF

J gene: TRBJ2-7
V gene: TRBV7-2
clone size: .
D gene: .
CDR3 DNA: TGTGCCAGCAGCTCCCAGGTGGGATTTGGCTACGAGCAGTACTTC
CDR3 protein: CASSSQVGFGYEQYF

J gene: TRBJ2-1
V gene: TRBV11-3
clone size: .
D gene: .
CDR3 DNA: TGTGCCAGCAGCTCTCCTTACTCAGTTGGGCACAATGAGCAGTTCTTC
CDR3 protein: CASSSPYSVGHNEQFF

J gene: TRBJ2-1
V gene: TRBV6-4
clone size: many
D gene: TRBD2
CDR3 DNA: TGTGCCAGCAGTAGGGGAAGGACTAGCAATGAGCAGTTCTTC
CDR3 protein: CASSRGRTSNEQFF

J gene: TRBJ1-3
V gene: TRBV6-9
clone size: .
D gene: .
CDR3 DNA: TGTGCCAGCAGTTATCATACAGGATTCAGCAGACCGGGACTCTCAAACTCTGGAAACACCATATATTTT
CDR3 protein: CASSYHTGFSRPGLSNSGNTIYF

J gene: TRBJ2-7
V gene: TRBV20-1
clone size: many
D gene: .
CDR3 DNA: TGCAGTGCTACGGACCCACTACAATCTTACGAGCAGTACTTC
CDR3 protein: CSATDPLQSYEQYF

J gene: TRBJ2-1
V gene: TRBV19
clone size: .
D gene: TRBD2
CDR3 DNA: TGTGCCAGTAGTTCCGGACTAGCGGCCTACAATGAGCAGTTCTTC
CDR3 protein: CASSSGLAAYNEQFF

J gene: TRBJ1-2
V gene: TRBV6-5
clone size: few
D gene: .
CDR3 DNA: TGTGCCAGCAGTTTTGGGTCGTATGGCTACACCTTC
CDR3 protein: CASSFGSYGYTF

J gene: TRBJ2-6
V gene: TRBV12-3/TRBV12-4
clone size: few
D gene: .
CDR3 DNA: TGTGCCAGCAGCCAGGCACGGAACTCTGGGGCCAACGTCCTGACTTTC
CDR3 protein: CASSQARNSGANVLTF

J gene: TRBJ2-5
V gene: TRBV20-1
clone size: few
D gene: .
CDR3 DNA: TGCAGTGCTAGTCCGCTCACCGAAGAGACCCAGTACTTC
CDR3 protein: CSASPLTEETQYF

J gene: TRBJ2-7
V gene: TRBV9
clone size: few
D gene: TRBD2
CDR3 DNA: TGTGCCAGCAGCGTAGGCGGGGAGGGCTACGAGCAGTACTTC
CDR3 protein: CASSVGGEGYEQYF

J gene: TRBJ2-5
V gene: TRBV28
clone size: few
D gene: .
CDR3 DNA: TGTGCCAGCAGCCCCCACCCTGGACACAGAGTATGGGAGACCCAGTACTTC
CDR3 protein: CASSPHPGHRVWETQYF

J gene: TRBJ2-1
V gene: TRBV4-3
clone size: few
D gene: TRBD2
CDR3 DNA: TGCGCCAGCAGCCAAGTTAGGACTAGCGGGAGGGATGAGCAGTTCTTC
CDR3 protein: CASSQVRTSGRDEQFF

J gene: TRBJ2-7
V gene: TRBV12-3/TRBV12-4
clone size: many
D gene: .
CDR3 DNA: TGTGCCAGCAGTTTAGGGGCGCTCTCCTACGAGCAGTACTTC
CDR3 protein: CASSLGALSYEQYF

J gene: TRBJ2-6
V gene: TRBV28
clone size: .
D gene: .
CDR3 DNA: TGTGCCAGCAGTTTAACGTTATTCTCTGGGGCCAACGTCCTGACTTTC
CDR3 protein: CASSLTLFSGANVLTF

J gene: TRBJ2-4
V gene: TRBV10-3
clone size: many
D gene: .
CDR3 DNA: TGTGCCATCAGCCCGGACTTGGCCAAAAACATTCAGTACTTC
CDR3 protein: CAISPDLAKNIQYF

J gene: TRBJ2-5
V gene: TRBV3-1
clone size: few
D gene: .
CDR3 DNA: TGTGCCAGCAGGGTCGCACACCAAGAGACCCAGTACTTC
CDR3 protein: CASRVAHQETQYF

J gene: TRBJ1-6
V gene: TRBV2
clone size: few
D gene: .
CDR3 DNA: TGTGCCAGCAGTGGGGATAATTCACCCCTCCACTTT
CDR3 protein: CASSGDNSPLHF

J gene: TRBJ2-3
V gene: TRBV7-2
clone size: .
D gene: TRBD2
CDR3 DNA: TGTGCCAGCAGCCCGGGGACTAGAGAAGATACGCAGTATTTT
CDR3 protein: CASSPGTREDTQYF

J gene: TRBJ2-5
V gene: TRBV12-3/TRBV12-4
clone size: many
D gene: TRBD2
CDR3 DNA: TGTGCCAGCAGTTTGTCCCTAGCGGGAGGGCCACCTCGCGAGACCCAGTACTTC
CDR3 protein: CASSLSLAGGPPRETQYF

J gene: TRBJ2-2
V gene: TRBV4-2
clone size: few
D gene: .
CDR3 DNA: TGTGCCAGCAGCCTCTCCTCGGGTACCTTAAACACCGGGGAGCTGTTTTTT
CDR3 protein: CASSLSSGTLNTGELFF

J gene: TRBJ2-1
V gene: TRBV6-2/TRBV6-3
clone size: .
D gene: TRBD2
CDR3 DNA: TGTGCCAGCAGTTACGCGGGAGGGCCAAATGAGCAGTTCTTC
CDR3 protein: CASSYAGGPNEQFF